These T cell receptor beta chains were read from a single sample in a study of a mutant IDH1 vaccine in newly diagnosed glioma. Here immunoSEQ multiplex PCR was the method, and the copy in TCRdb shows in-frame clones only, minus some. The sample shows about 66,000 clones, about 86% of them seen only once. The material was PBMCs, obtained from a glioma patient treated with radiotherapy, temozolomide or both. The receptor set was obtained from a man in his thirties or forties with glioma. CDR3s include the opening cysteine and the closing phenylalanine or tryptophan. A D gene is named only where the DNA matches it firmly. Size tells how often a clone was seen (once, few, many) or the class of an expanded clone, and some rows leave it out.

D gene,clone size,V gene,J gene,CDR3 DNA,CDR3 protein
NA,NA,TRBV5-1,TRBJ2-7,TGCGCCAGCGGAACCGGGCCTTCCTACGAGCAGTACTTC,CASGTGPSYEQYF
TRBD1,NA,TRBV4-1,TRBJ2-6,TGCGCCAGCAGCCAAGTCCCGGGACAGGGAGCTGGGGCCAACGTCCTGACTTTC,CASSQVPGQGAGANVLTF
TRBD1,NA,TRBV6-5,TRBJ1-2,TGTGCCAGCAGTGTACAGGGGATGGGAATCGGCTACACCTTC,CASSVQGMGIGYTF
NA,NA,TRBV29-1,TRBJ2-3,TGCAGCGATGGCACAGATACGCAGTATTTT,CSDGTDTQYF
TRBD1,NA,TRBV19,TRBJ2-6,TGTGCCAGTACGGACAGGAAGTTGCCCAGCTCTGGGGCCAACGTCCTGACTTTC,CASTDRKLPSSGANVLTF
NA,NA,TRBV1,TRBJ1-1,TGCACCAGCAGCCCGCGGGACAGACCGAACACTGAAGCTTTCTTT,CTSSPRDRPNTEAFF
NA,NA,TRBV28,TRBJ2-1,TGTGCCAGCAGTTTAGTTGGGAAACTACAGTTCTTC,CASSLVGKLQFF
NA,NA,TRBV18,TRBJ1-6,TGTGCCAGCTCACAGGGAAATTCACCCCTCCACTTT,CASSQGNSPLHF
NA,NA,TRBV6-1,TRBJ2-6,TGTGCCAGCAGTGAAGACAGCTCTGGGGCCAACGTCCTGACTTTC,CASSEDSSGANVLTF
NA,NA,TRBV4-2,TRBJ2-3,TGTGCCAGCAGCCAAACTCGGACCGGTCAGGGTACGCAGTATTTT,CASSQTRTGQGTQYF
NA,once,TRBV14,TRBJ1-2,TGTGCCAGCAGCGGAGACAGGATTAACTATGGCTACACCTTC,CASSGDRINYGYTF
TRBD1,NA,TRBV6-5,TRBJ2-7,TGTGCCAGCAGCCCCGGGACAGGGTCCTACGAGCAGTACTTC,CASSPGTGSYEQYF
NA,NA,TRBV5-1,TRBJ2-6,TGCGCCAGCAGCTTGGACCCAGCACAATCCTCTGGGGCCAACGTCCTGACTTTC,CASSLDPAQSSGANVLTF
TRBD2,NA,TRBV6-5,TRBJ2-1,TGTGCCAGCAGTTACTCGTGGACTAGCGGCCCCGCGGAGAAGTTCTTC,CASSYSWTSGPAEKFF
NA,NA,TRBV7-9,TRBJ2-3,TGTGCCAGCAGCTTAGGCCGAGCGCAGGGGACCACAGATACGCAGTATTTT,CASSLGRAQGTTDTQYF
TRBD1,NA,TRBV7-2,TRBJ1-5,TGTGCCAGCAGCCCCGGGACAGTGAGTTTAGGGGTCAATCAGCCCCAGCATTTT,CASSPGTVSLGVNQPQHF
NA,few,TRBV6-4,TRBJ1-1,TGTGCCAGCAGTGACGGCAGCACTGAAGCTTTCTTT,CASSDGSTEAFF
NA,NA,TRBV28,TRBJ2-1,TGTGCCAGCAGTTCTCTACCGGGACTTAGCTCCTACAATGAGCAGTTCTTC,CASSSLPGLSSYNEQFF
NA,NA,TRBV9,TRBJ2-7,TGTGCCAGCAGCGTAGCTGGGGCCCACGAGCAGTACTTC,CASSVAGAHEQYF
TRBD2,NA,TRBV6-1,TRBJ2-5,TGTGCCAGCAGTGAAAAGAGGCTAGCGGGGGGCGGAGAAGAGACCCAGTACTTC,CASSEKRLAGGGEETQYF
TRBD1,NA,TRBV28,TRBJ1-1,TGTGCCAGCAGCTATAGAGCAGGGGGCTGGAACACTGAAGCTTTCTTT,CASSYRAGGWNTEAFF
NA,NA,TRBV4-1,TRBJ2-2,TGCGCCAGCAGCCAAGATCGGGGTCTCACCGGGGAGCTGTTTTTT,CASSQDRGLTGELFF
TRBD1,once,TRBV5-6,TRBJ1-4,TGTGCCAGCAGACGGACAGGTCTTAATAATGAAAAACTGTTTTTT,CASRRTGLNNEKLFF
NA,NA,TRBV11-2,TRBJ2-7,TGTGCCAGCAGCCTACGCCCGACTGGTGGTGACGAGCAGTACTTC,CASSLRPTGGDEQYF
NA,NA,TRBV30,TRBJ1-1,TGTGCCTGGGGACCCATGAACACTGAAGCTTTCTTT,CAWGPMNTEAFF
NA,NA,TRBV10-1,TRBJ2-7,TGCGCCAGCAGTGACGGTTACTACGAGCAGTACTTC,CASSDGYYEQYF
NA,NA,TRBV5-1,TRBJ1-6,TGTGCCAGCAGCCTCCTCCCGGGACAACTTAATTCACCCCTCCACTTT,CASSLLPGQLNSPLHF
NA,NA,TRBV5-1,TRBJ1-6,NA,CASSLEGFGAGSPLHF
NA,NA,TRBV20-1,TRBJ2-7,TGCAGTGCTAGACAATCCTACGAGCAGTACTTC,CSARQSYEQYF
NA,NA,TRBV5-6,TRBJ1-4,TGTGCCAGCAGCTTTTCGTCCAATGGCGAAAAACTGTTTTTT,CASSFSSNGEKLFF
NA,NA,TRBV6-6,TRBJ1-5,TGTGCCAGCAGTTACTCTCTTAGCAATCAGCCCCAGCATTTT,CASSYSLSNQPQHF
TRBD2,once,TRBV7-9,TRBJ2-3,TGTGCCAGCAGCTCCCTAGCGGGGGGATTAGTAGATACGCAGTATTTT,CASSSLAGGLVDTQYF
NA,NA,TRBV4-1,TRBJ2-1,TGCGCCAGCAGCCAAACCGGACCCGGTTCGCAGAAGGAGCAGTTCTTC,CASSQTGPGSQKEQFF
NA,NA,TRBV20-1,TRBJ1-2,TGCAGTGCTAGATCCGGGGATGGCTACACCTTC,CSARSGDGYTF
NA,NA,TRBV11-2,TRBJ2-1,TGTGCCAGCAGCTTAGATCTCTCCCTTGAGTCAGATGAGCAGTTCTTC,CASSLDLSLESDEQFF
NA,NA,TRBV5-1,TRBJ1-3,TGCGCCAGCAGCTTGGGATCCTCTGGAAACACCATATATTTT,CASSLGSSGNTIYF
TRBD1,NA,TRBV11-2,TRBJ1-2,TGTGCCAGCAGCCCGGGGCCGGGACAGAGAAGTATCGGCTACACCTTC,CASSPGPGQRSIGYTF
NA,NA,TRBV28,TRBJ2-4,TGTGCCAGCAGGTCCAATCAGGGAGCCAAAAACATTCAGTACTTC,CASRSNQGAKNIQYF
NA,NA,TRBV6-6,TRBJ2-7,TGTGCCAGCAGTTACCCGGGAGCTGGACAATACGAGCAGTACTTC,CASSYPGAGQYEQYF
NA,NA,TRBV7-2,TRBJ2-5,TGTGCCAGCAGCCGAGGGGGCGCGGGGGAAGAGACCCAGTACTTC,CASSRGGAGEETQYF
NA,NA,TRBV6-5,TRBJ2-7,TGTGCCAGCAGTTACGGCCGGAACTCCTACGAGCAGTACTTC,CASSYGRNSYEQYF
TRBD2,NA,TRBV18,TRBJ2-7,TGTGCCAGCTCACCCACCGGACTAGCGGGGGGAACCTACGAGCAGTACTTC,CASSPTGLAGGTYEQYF
TRBD1,NA,TRBV5-4,TRBJ1-1,TGTGCCAGCAGCCCCCCCGGGACAGCGAGGACTGAAGCTTTCTTT,CASSPPGTARTEAFF
NA,NA,TRBV11-3,TRBJ2-2,TGTGCCAGCCGGGCCCCTGGCACCGGGGAGCTGTTTTTT,CASRAPGTGELFF
TRBD1,NA,TRBV6-5,TRBJ1-1,TGTGCCAGCAGCAGGACAGGGTACGAAGCTTTCTTT,CASSRTGYEAFF
TRBD1,NA,TRBV5-1,TRBJ1-1,TGCGCCAGCTCCTTTCTTTTGGGGACAGGTGGGACTGAAGCTTTCTTT,CASSFLLGTGGTEAFF
NA,NA,TRBV14,TRBJ1-2,TGTGCCAGCAGCCGACAAGGGCAGATAGGCGGCTATGGCTACACCTTC,CASSRQGQIGGYGYTF
TRBD1,NA,TRBV28,TRBJ2-5,TGTGCCAGCAGTTTAGAGGGGGCGGGTGAGACCCAGTACTTC,CASSLEGAGETQYF
TRBD1,NA,TRBV27,TRBJ2-5,TGTGCCAGCAGTAAACAGGGGTTGGAGAAGACCCAGTACTTC,CASSKQGLEKTQYF
TRBD2,NA,TRBV27,TRBJ2-1,TGTGCCAGCAGTCAGGACCCTAGCGGCTTCCTCTCCTACAATGAGCAGTTCTTC,CASSQDPSGFLSYNEQFF
NA,NA,TRBV5-1,TRBJ2-7,TGCGCCAGCAGCTTGTCCATTGGACAGACCTACGAGCAGTACTTC,CASSLSIGQTYEQYF
TRBD1,NA,TRBV7-6,TRBJ2-7,TGTGCCAGCAGCCCGTCCACGGGGACAGGATTCTACGAGCAGTACTTC,CASSPSTGTGFYEQYF
NA,NA,TRBV2,TRBJ2-3,TGTGCCAGTCCCCGGGACCCTAAAGGGGGCACAGATACGCAGTATTTT,CASPRDPKGGTDTQYF